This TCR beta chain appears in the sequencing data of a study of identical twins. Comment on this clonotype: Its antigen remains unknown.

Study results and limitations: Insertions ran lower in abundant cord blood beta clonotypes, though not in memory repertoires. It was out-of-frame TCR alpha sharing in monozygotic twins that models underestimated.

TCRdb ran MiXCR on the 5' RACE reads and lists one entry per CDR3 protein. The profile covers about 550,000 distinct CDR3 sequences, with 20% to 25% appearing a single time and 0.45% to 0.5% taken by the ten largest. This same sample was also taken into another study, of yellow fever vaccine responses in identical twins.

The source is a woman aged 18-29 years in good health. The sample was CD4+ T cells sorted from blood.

CDR3 sequence (DNA): TGCGCCAGCAGCTTAAGACCAGCCTACGAGCAGTACGTC. Translated, it gives CASSLRPAYEQYV. This chain links TRBV5-1 with TRBJ2-7; no reliable D call. Trimming took off 2 bases at V and 2 bases at J, with 8 bases between the two ends. CDR1 is SGHRS, CDR2 YFSETQ, per germline. The CDR3 is 13 amino acids.